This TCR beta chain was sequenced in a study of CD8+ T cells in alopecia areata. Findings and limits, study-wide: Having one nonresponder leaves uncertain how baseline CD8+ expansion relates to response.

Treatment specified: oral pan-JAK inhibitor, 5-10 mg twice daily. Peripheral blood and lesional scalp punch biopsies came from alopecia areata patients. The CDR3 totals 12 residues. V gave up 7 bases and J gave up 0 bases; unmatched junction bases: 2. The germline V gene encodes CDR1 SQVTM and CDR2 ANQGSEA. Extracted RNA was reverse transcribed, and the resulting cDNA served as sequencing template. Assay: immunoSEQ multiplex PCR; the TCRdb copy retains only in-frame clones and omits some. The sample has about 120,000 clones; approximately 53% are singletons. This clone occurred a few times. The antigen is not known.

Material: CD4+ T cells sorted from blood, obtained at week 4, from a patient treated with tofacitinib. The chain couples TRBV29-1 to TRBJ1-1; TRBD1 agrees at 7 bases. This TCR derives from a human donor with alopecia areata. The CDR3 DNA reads TGCAGCGGCGACAGGGTGAACACTGAAGCTTTCTTT. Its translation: CSGDRVNTEAFF.